One sample yielded the 2 T cell receptor beta chains listed below, sequenced in a study of blood T cell repertoires in COVID-19. The data were produced by immunoSEQ multiplex PCR, yet TCRdb's version contains in-frame clones alone and is incomplete. The sample shows about 130,000 clones, more than 80% of them seen only once. Material for sequencing was peripheral blood. The receptor source for this set is a woman aged 60-75 years with acute or convalescent COVID-19.

The rearrangement uses TRBV5-1 and TRBJ1-1; perhaps TRBD1 as D (6 bases). V was pared by 3 bases and J by 2 bases, with 8 bases between. CDR3 length: 13 residues. The germline CDR1 and CDR2 sequences are SGHRS and YFSETQ. The CDR3 DNA reads as TGCGCCAGCAGCTCGGACAGTAACACTGAAGCTTTCTTT. Its translation is CASSSDSNTEAFF.

J is TRBJ1-2 and V is TRBV28; TRBD1 matches 8 bases. This CDR3 has 13 residues. The germline V gene has CDR1 MDHEN and CDR2 SYDVKM. Trimming removed 8 bases from V and 4 bases from J; junction bases left unmatched: 6. The CDR3 protein is CASFIDRGYGYTF. The DNA of the CDR3 is TGTGCCAGCTTTATAGACAGGGGCTATGGCTACACCTTC.